Listed below are T cell receptor beta chains from one sample, sequenced in a study of blood T cell repertoires in COVID-19. Sequencing was performed with immunoSEQ multiplex PCR; in TCRdb, only in-frame clones are kept and a portion is missing. This table holds 250,000 to 300,000 clones, more than 75% found once. The sample comprised peripheral blood. The receptors here all came from a woman aged 40 to 50 who had recovered from COVID-19. Both conserved end residues are part of each CDR3. The order of the fields is clone size, D gene, J gene, V gene, CDR3 DNA, CDR3 protein. A D gene is named only where the DNA matches it firmly. Size is stated for part of the rows, as once, few or many counts, or as a class when the clone is expanded.

. . TRBJ2-6 TRBV14 TGTGCCAGCAGGCCTGACAGGACAAGGCAGGGAGCTGGGGCCAACGTCCTGACTTTC CASRPDRTRQGAGANVLTF
. TRBD1 TRBJ2-1 TRBV7-6 TGTGCCAGCAGCGCCCCCAGGACAGGGGGAACTAGCGGAGGCCGGAGTGAGCAGTTCTTC CASSAPRTGGTSGGRSEQFF
. . TRBJ2-5 TRBV5-1 TGCGCCAGCAGCTTGGCCTCACATTTGGGGGGGACCCAGTACTTC CASSLASHLGGTQYF
. TRBD1 TRBJ1-2 TRBV9 TGTGCCAGCAGCGTAGTGGGGCAGGGGGGATTTGGCTACACCTTC CASSVVGQGGFGYTF
. TRBD2 TRBJ2-2 TRBV7-9 TGTGCCAGCAGCTTAGGGGACCTGGCGGGGGAAACCGGGGAGCTGTTTTTT CASSLGDLAGETGELFF
. . TRBJ1-3 TRBV7-9 TGTGCCAGCATCCAGACGGCGGGGACCGGAAACACCATATATTTT CASIQTAGTGNTIYF
. . TRBJ2-2 TRBV7-6 TGTGCCAGCAGCTTAGCCGGAGGGGTTCCGAACACCGGGGAGCTGTTTTTT CASSLAGGVPNTGELFF
. . TRBJ1-3 TRBV9 TGTGCCAGCAGCCCGAAGCAGGCAGGGGGAAACACCATATATTTT CASSPKQAGGNTIYF
. TRBD2 TRBJ2-4 TRBV19 TGTGCCAGTAGTCAGGGACTAGCGGGAGTCTTAAAAAACATTCAGTACTTC CASSQGLAGVLKNIQYF
. . TRBJ2-3 TRBV6-5 TGTGCCAGCAGTTACGTGGGGCCAGATACGCAGTATTTT CASSYVGPDTQYF
. TRBD1 TRBJ2-7 TRBV6-5 TGTGCCCGCGACGACAGGGGCTACGAGCAGTACTTC CARDDRGYEQYF
. . TRBJ1-1 TRBV29-1 TGCAGCCCGACAGGGAACACTGAAGCTTTCTTT CSPTGNTEAFF
. . TRBJ1-1 TRBV30 TGTGCCTGGAGTGTACTGGAGGGGACTGAAGCTTTCTTT CAWSVLEGTEAFF
. . TRBJ2-3 TRBV12-5 TGTGCTAGTTCGAAGGCGGCCACAGATACGCAGTATTTT CASSKAATDTQYF
once TRBD1 TRBJ1-5 TRBV19 TGTGCCTCAAGGACAGGGGGGGCGAGCAATCAGCCCCAGCATTTT CASRTGGASNQPQHF
. . TRBJ1-6 TRBV28 TGTGCCAGCAGTGTAATCAATTCACCCCTCCACTTT CASSVINSPLHF
. . TRBJ2-1 TRBV5-1 TGCGCCAGCAGCTTACGGACGGGGGATGAGCAGTTCTTC CASSLRTGDEQFF
few TRBD1 TRBJ1-2 TRBV30 TGTGCCTGGAGTCCCTTCTCAGACAGGGCGTCTGGCTACACCTTC CAWSPFSDRASGYTF
. TRBD1 TRBJ2-5 TRBV3-1/TRBV3-2 TGTGCCAGCAGCCAAGATGAGGGCAGGGGGCCTTCGGAGACCCAGTACTTC CASSQDEGRGPSETQYF
once . TRBJ2-1 TRBV5-5 TGTGCCAGCAGCCCCAGGGCGGGGGCCCATGAGCAGTTCTTC CASSPRAGAHEQFF